The 21 T cell receptor beta chains below all came from one sample that was sequenced in a study of cytomegalovirus exposure and HLA in healthy donors. PCR primers comprised 60 Vbeta and 13 Jbeta primers. Sequencing was performed with immunoSEQ multiplex PCR; in TCRdb, only in-frame clones are kept and a portion is missing. Of 90,000 to 110,000 clones listed, roughly 80% are singletons. Sequenced: PBMCs. The receptors stem from a man younger than 40 in good health and CMV-seropositive.

This chain connects TRBV7-2 to TRBJ2-7; 9 bases are a match to TRBD2. The length of the CDR3 is 14 residues. After removal of 5 bases from V and 6 bases from J, the junction contained 8 bases not matched to a gene. Germline CDR1 and CDR2: SGHTA and FQGNSA. CDR3 sequence: CASSISSGVSEQYF. CDR3 coding DNA: TGTGCCAGCAGCATATCTAGCGGGGTAAGCGAGCAGTACTTC.

The chain links TRBV6-1 to TRBJ1-5; the D gene is possibly TRBD1 (5 bases). Trimming left V 7 bases short and J 0 bases short, with 13 bases between. The germline gives CDR1 MNHNS, CDR2 SASEGT. The length of the CDR3 is 15 residues. The CDR3 DNA follows: TGTGCCAGCACCCGAGCCAGGGATAGCAATCAGCCCCAGCATTTT. It is translated as CASTRARDSNQPQHF.

The chain recombines TRBV14 with TRBJ2-2; weak D call: TRBD1 (6 bases). The CDR3 consists of 14 residues. The germline V gene has CDR1 SGHDN and CDR2 FVKESK. Trimming stripped 4 bases from V and 1 base from J, with 7 bases between. This chain's CDR3 is CASSRGQNTGELFF. CDR3 nucleotide sequence: TGTGCCAGCAGCCGGGGACAGAACACCGGGGAGCTGTTTTTT.

This chain links TRBV5-4 with TRBJ1-6; 7 positions match TRBD1. This CDR3 spans 15 amino acids. V trimming: 2 bases; J trimming: 6 bases; junction bases outside the gene matches: 5. CDR1 SGHNT and CDR2 YYREEE come from the germline V gene (reference sequence). For the CDR3, the DNA is TGTGCCAGCAGCTTACAGGGGATAACTAATTCACCCCTCCACTTT. It is translated as CASSLQGITNSPLHF.

The rearrangement uses TRBV19 and TRBJ1-5; perhaps TRBD1 as D (5 bases). Trimming pared 1 base from V and 4 bases from J, leaving 17 bases between. CDR3 length: 17 amino acids. The germline V gene encodes CDR1 LNHDA and CDR2 SQIVND (reference sequence). CDR3 DNA sequence: TGTGCCAGTAGTATAGTGAGGGCAGGGACTCTTAATCAGCCCCAGCATTTT. It translates to CASSIVRAGTLNQPQHF. The entire variable domain, with the rest obtained from reference TRBV19 and TRBJ1-5, is as follows: DGGITQSPKYLFRKEGQNVTLSCEQNLNHDAMYWYRQDPGQGLRLIYYSQIVNDFQKGDIAEGYSVSREKKESFPLTVTSAQKNPTAFYLCASSIVRAGTLNQPQHFGDGTRLSIL.

This chain uses TRBV10-3 with TRBJ1-2; 7 bases are a match to TRBD1. CDR3 length equals 12 residues. The ends lost 11 bases at V and 2 bases at J; junction bases unmatched: 5. Germline CDR1 is ENHRY and CDR2 is SYGVKD. The CDR3 protein is CAYWDRNYGYTF. CDR3 bases: TGTGCCTACTGGGACAGAAACTATGGCTACACCTTC.

About this clone itself: Relative to the germline gene, one junction end is altered; a read error may explain this. The J gene is TRBJ2-5, the V gene TRBV7-7; 10 bases are shared with TRBD2. Germline V gene lookup returns CDR1 SSHAT and CDR2 FNYEAQ (reference sequence). This CDR3 comprises 20 residues. CDR3 sequence: CASSLLLPSGLASSQGTQYF. In DNA, the CDR3 is TGTGCTAGCAGCTTATTACTTCCCTCGGGACTAGCGTCGAGCCAAGGTACCCAGTACTTC.

This chain connects TRBV6-5 to TRBJ2-7, with D possibly TRBD2 on 5 matching bases. The CDR3 sequence is 12 residues long. In germline, CDR1 is MNHEY, CDR2 SVGAGI. V was cut by 8 bases and J by 6 bases, with 14 bases left in between. CDR3 sequence: CASGNPSREQYF. CDR3 sequence (DNA): TGTGCCAGCGGAAACCCTAGCCGCGAGCAGTACTTC.

This chain connects TRBV29-1 to TRBJ2-7; D is perhaps TRBD1 (5 bases). The length of the CDR3 is 13 residues. V gave up 5 bases and J gave up 0 bases, with 11 bases separating them. Per the germline V gene, CDR1 is SQVTM and CDR2 is ANQGSEA. CDR3 DNA sequence: TGCAGCGTTTATCAGGGAAACTCCTACGAGCAGTACTTC. Its protein product is CSVYQGNSYEQYF.

V gene TRBV5-1 combines with J gene TRBJ2-3, with 15 bases identical to TRBD2. This CDR3 comprises 15 residues. J gave up 6 bases and V 5 bases, and 4 bases lay outside the gene matches. Germline V lookup: CDR1 SGHRS, CDR2 YFSETQ. CDR3 loop: CASSRTSGGADTQYF. The CDR3 region has the DNA TGCGCCAGCAGTCGGACTAGCGGGGGGGCCGATACGCAGTATTTT.

The V call is TRBV15, the J call TRBJ2-7, with D possibly TRBD2 on 5 matching bases. CDR1 is LNHNV, CDR2 YYDKDF, per germline (reference sequence). V lost 5 bases and J 3 bases, leaving 14 bases between the germline ends. This CDR3 has 14 amino acids. The CDR3 region has the DNA TGTGCCACCAGCGCACCGAGACTACACTACGAGCAGTACTTC. This codes for CATSAPRLHYEQYF. The whole variable domain, filled in from reference TRBV15 and TRBJ2-7, reads DAMVIQNPRYQVTQFGKPVTLSCSQTLNHNVMYWYQQKSSQAPKLLFHYYDKDFNNEADTPDNFQSRRPNTSFCFLDIRSPGLGDTAMYLCATSAPRLHYEQYFGPGTRLTVT.

This clone occurred once. This sequence joins TRBV6-5 and TRBJ2-7, with 9 bases fitting TRBD1. J gave up 6 bases and V 2 bases, and 2 bases lay outside the gene matches. Germline V gives CDR1 MNHEY, CDR2 SVGAGI. The CDR3 has 13 residues. The CDR3 region has the DNA TGTGCCAGCAGTTACACGACAGGGGGCGAGCAGTACTTC. It codes for CASSYTTGGEQYF.

A note on this clone: The identical CDR3 is also encoded by other nucleotide sequences in the sample. The CDR3 DNA is TGTGCCAGCACCGACAGGACAGGGAACGGGGGCTACACCTTC. It codes for CASTDRTGNGGYTF. This sequence joins TRBV7-2 and TRBJ1-2, with 8 bases matching TRBD1. V dropped 7 bases and J dropped 8; count of bases not matched to a gene: 12. The CDR3 is 14 residues long. The germline CDR1 and CDR2 sequences are SGHTA and FQGNSA.

The chain combines TRBV28 with TRBJ2-5; 8 positions match TRBD1. The germline CDR1 and CDR2 sequences are MDHEN and SYDVKM. The CDR3 consists of 14 residues. The V and J ends lost 5 bases and 6 bases, in that order; junction bases with no gene match: 8. The chain's CDR3 is CASSPGQEVKTQYF. Here the CDR3 DNA reads TGTGCCAGCAGTCCGGGACAGGAGGTGAAGACCCAGTACTTC.

This clone appeared a single time. The chain recombines TRBV6-5 with TRBJ1-5, with TRBD1 matching over 8 bases. Per the germline V gene, CDR1 is MNHEY and CDR2 is SVGAGI. V trimming: 6 bases; J trimming: 0 bases; junction bases outside the gene matches: 4. This CDR3 has 15 residues. The CDR3: CASRQGGHSNQPQHF. The CDR3 nucleotides are TGTGCCAGCAGACAGGGGGGCCATAGCAATCAGCCCCAGCATTTT.

The chain employs TRBV7-9 and TRBJ2-2; no clear D gene. CDR3 size: 14 residues. Trimming took off 0 bases at V and 4 bases at J, with 6 bases between the two ends. The V gene's germline CDR1 is SEHNR and CDR2 FQNEAQ (reference sequence). The DNA for the CDR3 is TGTGCCAGCAGCTTAGCGTCCGGCACCGGGGAGCTGTTTTTT. It yields the protein CASSLASGTGELFF.

The chain links TRBV27 to TRBJ2-1, with TRBD2 matching over 12 bases. Germline CDR1 reads MNHEY; CDR2 reads SMNVEV (reference sequence). Trimming at V came to 5 bases and at J to 3 bases, leaving 17 bases not matched to a gene. The length of the CDR3 is 20 residues. CDR3 region: CASSTVTSGGALSLYNEQFF. The CDR3, as DNA: TGTGCCAGCAGTACCGTGACTAGCGGGGGCGCGCTGTCTCTCTACAATGAGCAGTTCTTC.

The genes are TRBV7-3 and TRBJ2-1; a weak D match, TRBD1 (6 bases). Germline V lookup: CDR1 SGHTA, CDR2 FQGTGA. The CDR3 extends over 15 amino acids. V was trimmed by 2 bases and J by 4 bases, leaving 12 bases between them. The CDR3 loop is CASSLWQGNYNEQFF. CDR3 nucleotides: TGTGCCAGCAGCTTATGGCAGGGGAATTACAATGAGCAGTTCTTC.

This chain links TRBV5-8 with TRBJ1-6, with TRBD1 identical over 11 bases. CDR3 length equals 16 residues. In germline, CDR1 is SGHTS, CDR2 YDEGEE. The trim removed 4 bases at V and 7 bases at J, leaving 7 bases unmatched. The CDR3 nucleotides read TGTGCCAGCAGCACCCGGGACAGGGGGAAAAATTCACCCCTCCACTTT. It specifies CASSTRDRGKNSPLHF.

This clone was found once. The chain recombines TRBV5-1 with TRBJ1-3; 7 bases line up with TRBD1. V was clipped by 4 bases and J by 1 base; unmatched bases: 5. The CDR3 spans 15 residues. CDR1 is SGHRS, CDR2 YFSETQ, per germline. CDR3 in amino acids: CASSRDRPSGNTIYF. Here the CDR3 DNA reads TGCGCCAGCAGCAGGGACAGACCTTCTGGAAACACCATATATTTT.

This clone was observed once. The V gene is TRBV7-2, the J gene TRBJ1-1, with 8 bases that match TRBD1. Germline V gene data show CDR1 as SGHTA and CDR2 as FQGNSA. This CDR3 contains 16 residues. V shed 4 bases, J shed 5 bases, and the junction held 12 bases outside the gene matches. CDR3 in amino acids: CASSWAGGASGTEAFF. As DNA, the CDR3 is TGTGCCAGCAGCTGGGCAGGGGGCGCGAGTGGAACTGAAGCTTTCTTT.